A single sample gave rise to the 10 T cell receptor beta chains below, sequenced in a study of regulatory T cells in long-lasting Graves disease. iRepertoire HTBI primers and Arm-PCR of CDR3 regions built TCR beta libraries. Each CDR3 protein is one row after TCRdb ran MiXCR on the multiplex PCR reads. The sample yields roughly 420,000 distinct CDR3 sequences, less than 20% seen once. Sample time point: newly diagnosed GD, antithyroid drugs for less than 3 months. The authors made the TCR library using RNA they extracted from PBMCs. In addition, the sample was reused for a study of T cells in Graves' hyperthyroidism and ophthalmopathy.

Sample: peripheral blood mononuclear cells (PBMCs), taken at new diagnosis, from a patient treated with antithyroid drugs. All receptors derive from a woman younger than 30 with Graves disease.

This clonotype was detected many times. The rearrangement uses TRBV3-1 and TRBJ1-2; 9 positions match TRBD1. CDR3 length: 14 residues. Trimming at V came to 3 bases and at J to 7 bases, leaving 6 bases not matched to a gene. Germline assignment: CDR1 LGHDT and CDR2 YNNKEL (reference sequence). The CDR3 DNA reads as TGTGCCAGCAGCCATGTTGGACAGGGGTCTGGCTACACCTTC. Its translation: CASSHVGQGSGYTF.

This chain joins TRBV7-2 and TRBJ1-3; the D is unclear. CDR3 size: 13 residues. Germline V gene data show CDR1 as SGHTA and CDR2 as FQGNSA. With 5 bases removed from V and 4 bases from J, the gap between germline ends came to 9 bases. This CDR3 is CASSIDLGNTIYF. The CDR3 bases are TGTGCCAGCAGCATCGACCTCGGAAACACCATATATTTT.

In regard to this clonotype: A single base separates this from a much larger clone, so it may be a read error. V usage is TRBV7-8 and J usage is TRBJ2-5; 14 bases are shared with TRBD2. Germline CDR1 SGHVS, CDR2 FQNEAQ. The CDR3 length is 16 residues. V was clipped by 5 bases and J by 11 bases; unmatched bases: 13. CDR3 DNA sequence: TGTGCCAGCAGCCCCCTGGGACTAGCGGGGGCTCGTGAGCAGTACTTC. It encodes CASSPLGLAGAREQYF.

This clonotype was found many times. CDR3 DNA: TGCAGCGTTCTGGAGGGGAGCAATGAGCAGTTCTTC. It yields the protein CSVLEGSNEQFF. The chain has TRBV29-1 and TRBJ2-1; the D gene is possibly TRBD2 (6 bases). Germline CDR1 and CDR2: SQVTM and ANQGSEA. The CDR3 length is 12 residues. V lost 5 bases and J lost 6, with 11 bases in between.

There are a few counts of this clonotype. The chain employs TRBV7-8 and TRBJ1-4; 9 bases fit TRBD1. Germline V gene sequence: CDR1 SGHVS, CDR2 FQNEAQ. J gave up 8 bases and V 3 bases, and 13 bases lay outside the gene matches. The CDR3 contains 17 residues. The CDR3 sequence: CASSLRDPGQGSEKLFF. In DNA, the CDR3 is TGTGCCAGCAGCTTGAGGGATCCGGGACAGGGATCAGAAAAACTGTTTTTT.

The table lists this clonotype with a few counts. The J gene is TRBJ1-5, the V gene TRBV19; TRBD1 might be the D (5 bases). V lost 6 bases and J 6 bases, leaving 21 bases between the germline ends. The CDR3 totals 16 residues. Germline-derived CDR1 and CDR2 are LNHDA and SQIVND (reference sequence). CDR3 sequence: CASRIFRGAKAQPQHF. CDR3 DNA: TGTGCCAGTAGAATTTTTCGGGGCGCGAAGGCTCAGCCCCAGCATTTT. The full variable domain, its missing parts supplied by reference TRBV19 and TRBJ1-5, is DGGITQSPKYLFRKEGQNVTLSCEQNLNHDAMYWYRQDPGQGLRLIYYSQIVNDFQKGDIAEGYSVSREKKESFPLTVTSAQKNPTAFYLCASRIFRGAKAQPQHFGDGTRLSIL.

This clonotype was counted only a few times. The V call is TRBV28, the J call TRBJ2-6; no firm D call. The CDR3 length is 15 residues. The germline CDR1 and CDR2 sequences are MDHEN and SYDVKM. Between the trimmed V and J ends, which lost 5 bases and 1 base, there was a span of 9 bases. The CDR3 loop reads CASSAPLSGANVLTF. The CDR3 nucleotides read TGTGCCAGCAGTGCTCCTTTGTCTGGGGCCAACGTCCTGACTTTC.

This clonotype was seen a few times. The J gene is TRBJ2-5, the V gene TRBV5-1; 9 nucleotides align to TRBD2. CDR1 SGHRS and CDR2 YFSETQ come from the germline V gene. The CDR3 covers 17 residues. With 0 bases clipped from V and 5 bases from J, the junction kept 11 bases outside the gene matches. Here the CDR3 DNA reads TGCGCCAGCAGCTTGGGATTTGCGGGAGGGCCCTCGGAGACCCAGTACTTC. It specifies CASSLGFAGGPSETQYF.

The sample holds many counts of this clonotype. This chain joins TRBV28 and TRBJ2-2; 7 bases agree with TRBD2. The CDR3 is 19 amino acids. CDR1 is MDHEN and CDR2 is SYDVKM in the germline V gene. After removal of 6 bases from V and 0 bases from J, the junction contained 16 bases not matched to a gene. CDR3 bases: TGTGCCAGCAGGGTGAGCGGGATAGCTACCTACGCGAACACCGGGGAGCTGTTTTTT. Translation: CASRVSGIATYANTGELFF.

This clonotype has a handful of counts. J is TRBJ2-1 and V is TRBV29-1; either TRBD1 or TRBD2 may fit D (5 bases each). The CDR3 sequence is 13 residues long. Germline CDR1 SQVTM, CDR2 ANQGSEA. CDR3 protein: CICLGRARGEQFF. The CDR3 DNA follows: TGCATCTGTCTGGGACGGGCCCGCGGTGAGCAGTTCTTC.